This passage covers 25 T cell receptor beta chains from one sample sequenced in a study of cytomegalovirus exposure and HLA in healthy donors. The PCR contained 60 Vbeta and 13 Jbeta primers. The data were produced by immunoSEQ multiplex PCR, yet TCRdb's version contains in-frame clones alone and is incomplete. The table has about 130,000 clones, about two thirds seen once; the top ten hold 6.5% to 8%. What was sequenced was PBMCs. All receptors derive from a man aged 35 to 55 in good health and CMV-seropositive.

The chain combines TRBV12-5 with TRBJ1-1, with D tentatively TRBD1 (5 bases). In germline, CDR1 is LGHNT, CDR2 FRNRAP. Trimming took off 0 bases at V and 1 base at J, with 9 bases between the two ends. CDR3 length equals 15 residues. In nucleotides, the CDR3 is TGTGCTAGTGGTTTGGTTGGGGCCACGAACACTGAAGCTTTCTTT. Its translation: CASGLVGATNTEAFF.

The chain uses TRBV6-1 and TRBJ2-5; 8 positions agree with TRBD2. The CDR3 has 14 amino acids. J lost 3 bases, V lost 4 bases, and 4 bases had no gene match. Germline loops: CDR1 MNHNS, CDR2 SASEGT. The CDR3 nucleotides read TGTGCCAGCAGTGCTGGACTAGCAAAAGAGACCCAGTACTTC. Its protein product is CASSAGLAKETQYF.

This clone was seen a handful of times. The chain employs TRBV4-1 and TRBJ2-2; weak D call: TRBD1 (5 bases). V gave up 2 bases and J gave up 3 bases, with 7 bases separating them. The CDR3 is made up of 14 amino acids. The germline gives CDR1 MGHRA, CDR2 YSYEKL. The CDR3 here is CASSQQGHTGELFF. The DNA of the CDR3 is TGCGCCAGCAGCCAACAGGGTCACACCGGGGAGCTGTTTTTT.

This clone was seen more than once but under ten times. The gene calls are TRBV28 and TRBJ1-2; TRBD1 matches at 10 bases. The CDR3 has 13 residues. Germline-derived CDR1 and CDR2 are MDHEN and SYDVKM. Trimming took 5 bases from V and 8 from J; bases not matched to a gene: 5. CDR3 sequence: CASSLDRGRGYTF. The CDR3 DNA follows: TGTGCCAGCAGTCTGGACAGGGGGAGAGGCTACACCTTC.

Details on this clone: One end of the junction is discordant with germline, which a read error may explain. The chain recombines TRBV7-9 with TRBJ1-2; TRBD1 might be the D (5 bases). From germline, CDR1 is SEHNR and CDR2 FQNEAQ (reference sequence). The CDR3 consists of 12 residues. The chain's CDR3 is CSSSFDSYGYTF. The DNA for the CDR3 is TGTTCCAGCAGCTTCGACAGCTATGGCTACACCTTC.

In this sample, this clone turned up a few times. The J gene is TRBJ1-2, the V gene TRBV9, with D maybe TRBD1 (5 bases). V lost 0 bases and J 4 bases, leaving 19 bases between the germline ends. Germline V gene sequence: CDR1 SGDLS, CDR2 YYNGEE. The CDR3 spans 17 residues. CDR3 residues: CASSVASGGSYSYGYTF. The CDR3 region has the DNA TGTGCCAGCAGCGTAGCTAGCGGGGGATCATACTCCTATGGCTACACCTTC.

This chain connects TRBV19 to TRBJ1-1; 7 bases match TRBD1. The junction had 5 bases not matched to a gene; V was cut back by 5 bases and J by 2 bases. Germline assignment: CDR1 LNHDA and CDR2 SQIVND (reference sequence). The CDR3 loop spans 14 amino acids. The CDR3 DNA is TGTGCCAGTAGTGCGGACAGGCCAAACACTGAAGCTTTCTTT. This translates into CASSADRPNTEAFF.

J is TRBJ2-5 and V is TRBV9; TRBD2 aligns across 12 bases. The CDR3 covers 16 residues. V shed 3 bases, J shed 5 bases, and the junction held 8 bases outside the gene matches. Germline V CDR1 and CDR2: SGDLS, YYNGEE. CDR3 in amino acids: CASSGRLAGAGETQYF. DNA for the CDR3: TGTGCCAGCAGCGGAAGACTAGCGGGAGCCGGGGAGACCCAGTACTTC.

V gene TRBV6-1 combines with J gene TRBJ2-7; 7 positions agree with TRBD1. The germline CDR1 and CDR2 sequences are MNHNS and SASEGT. The CDR3 loop spans 14 amino acids. V lost 6 bases, J lost 3 bases, and 8 bases stayed unmatched. The CDR3 region has the DNA TGTGCCAGCAGCCGGACAGGAGGCCTCTACGAGCAGTACTTC. Translating it yields CASSRTGGLYEQYF.

This chain links TRBV27 with TRBJ2-7; 8 nucleotides align to TRBD1. The CDR3 has 15 residues. Germline trimming cut 2 bases from V and 5 bases from J; bases unmatched to any gene: 8. The germline gives CDR1 MNHEY, CDR2 SMNVEV (reference sequence). In DNA form, the CDR3 reads TGTGCCAGCAGTTTAGGGCAGGGGGCCCTCCACGAGCAGTACTTC. Its protein is CASSLGQGALHEQYF.

This clone was counted between two and nine times. The CDR3 is CASSNQVYQPQHF. The DNA for the CDR3 is TGTGCCAGTAGTAACCAGGTATATCAGCCCCAGCATTTT. This chain uses TRBV19 with TRBJ1-5, with no clear D. Trimming removed 4 bases from V and 5 bases from J, with 9 bases in between. There are 13 residues in the CDR3. Per the germline V gene, CDR1 is LNHDA and CDR2 is SQIVND (reference sequence).

The chain links TRBV29-1 to TRBJ1-1, with D unclear. The germline gives CDR1 SQVTM, CDR2 ANQGSEA. V gave up 2 bases and J gave up 3 bases, with 13 bases separating them. This CDR3 contains 14 residues. The CDR3 DNA reads as TGCAGCGTTGAAACCCTGAGCGGGGACACTGAAGCTTTCTTT. Translating it yields CSVETLSGDTEAFF. Filled out from reference TRBV29-1 and TRBJ1-1, the complete variable domain reads SAVISQKPSRDICQRGTSLTIQCQVDSQVTMMFWYRQQPGQSLTLIATANQGSEATYESGFVIDKFPISRPNLTFSTLTVSNMSPEDSSIYLCSVETLSGDTEAFFGQGTRLTVV.

This chain links TRBV30 with TRBJ2-1; the D gene is possibly TRBD1 (5 bases). This CDR3 comprises 10 residues. Deletions cut 0 bases from V and 12 bases from J, with 6 bases between. In germline, CDR1 is GTSNPN, CDR2 SVGIG (reference sequence). The CDR3 spells CAWSVTGQFF. In DNA form, the CDR3 reads TGTGCCTGGAGTGTTACAGGGCAGTTCTTC. Full variable domain (remainder filled in from reference TRBV30 and TRBJ2-1): SQTIHQWPATLVQPVGSPLSLECTVEGTSNPNLYWYRQAAGRGLQLLFYSVGIGQISSEVPQNLSASRPQDRQFILSSKKLLLSDSGFYLCAWSVTGQFFGPGTRLTVL.

The chain joins TRBV19 to TRBJ1-2; unclear D gene. This CDR3 is built from 12 residues. The germline V gene encodes CDR1 LNHDA and CDR2 SQIVND (reference sequence). Trimming pared 4 bases from V and 5 bases from J, leaving 8 bases between. The CDR3 here is CASSTEPYGYTF. CDR3 in DNA: TGTGCCAGTAGTACCGAGCCTTATGGCTACACCTTC.

V and J are TRBV15 and TRBJ2-3; 9 bases align to TRBD2. This CDR3 has 18 amino acids. The V gene end was trimmed by 0 bases and the J gene end by 4 bases; junction bases not matched to a gene: 11. Per the germline V gene, CDR1 is LNHNV and CDR2 is YYDKDF (reference sequence). This CDR3 is CATSRDGAAGGSPDTQYF. CDR3 sequence (DNA): TGTGCCACCAGCAGAGATGGGGCGGCGGGGGGGAGCCCAGATACGCAGTATTTT.

The gene calls are TRBV5-4 and TRBJ1-1, with TRBD1 identical over 8 bases. Germline CDR1 reads SGHNT; CDR2 reads YYREEE (reference sequence). The length of the CDR3 is 14 residues. V was pared by 3 bases and J by 4 bases, with 5 bases of the junction left unmatched. The CDR3 is CASSYRDRSTEAFF. For the CDR3, the DNA is TGTGCCAGCAGCTACCGGGACAGGAGCACTGAAGCTTTCTTT. Complete variable domain (other parts from reference TRBV5-4 and TRBJ1-1): ETGVTQSPTHLIKTRGQQVTLRCSSQSGHNTVSWYQQALGQGPQFIFQYYREEENGRGNFPPRFSGLQFPNYSSELNVNALELDDSALYLCASSYRDRSTEAFFGQGTRLTVV.

V gene TRBV14 combines with J gene TRBJ1-2, with D hard to call. Germline CDR1 and CDR2: SGHDN and FVKESK. This CDR3 has 13 amino acids. The ends were cut back, 0 bases at V and 8 bases at J, with 10 bases in the middle. The CDR3 sequence: CASSQDMRKGYTF. The CDR3 DNA follows: TGTGCCAGCAGCCAAGATATGCGCAAAGGCTACACCTTC. Full variable domain (rest looked up from reference TRBV14 and TRBJ1-2): EAGVTQFPSHSVIEKGQTVTLRCDPISGHDNLYWYRRVMGKEIKFLLHFVKESKQDESGMPNNRFLAERTGGTYSTLKVQPAELEDSGVYFCASSQDMRKGYTFGSGTRLTVV.

The V gene is TRBV6-5, the J gene TRBJ1-2, with 11 bases that match TRBD1. Per the germline V gene, CDR1 is MNHEY and CDR2 is SVGAGI. This CDR3 comprises 14 residues. V lost 4 bases to trimming and J lost 4 bases; unmatched junction nucleotides: 2. CDR3: CASSSDRGLYGYTF. In nucleotides, the CDR3 is TGTGCCAGCAGTTCGGACAGGGGGCTCTATGGCTACACCTTC.

This chain connects TRBV5-4 to TRBJ2-3; D is perhaps TRBD2 (6 bases). Germline V gives CDR1 SGHNT, CDR2 YYREEE (reference sequence). The CDR3 contains 13 residues. Trimming shortened V by 3 bases and J by 7 bases, and 12 bases separated the two germline ends. The CDR3 region is CASSWTGVNTQYF. CDR3 in DNA: TGTGCCAGCAGCTGGACGGGGGTGAATACGCAGTATTTT.

The CDR3 coding sequence is TGCGCCAGCAGCGCTAGCGGGGGGAGCTACGAGCAGTACTTC. It encodes CASSASGGSYEQYF. The chain uses TRBV5-1 and TRBJ2-7, with 11 bases fitting TRBD2. CDR1 is SGHRS and CDR2 is YFSETQ in the germline V gene. J gave up 3 bases and V 4 bases, and 3 bases lay outside the gene matches. This CDR3 is 14 amino acids long.

The rearrangement joins TRBV28 to TRBJ2-7; 9 bases are a match to TRBD1. Germline CDR1 MDHEN, CDR2 SYDVKM. The CDR3 is made up of 15 amino acids. V gave up 3 bases and J gave up 3 bases; unmatched junction bases: 6. CDR3 nucleotide sequence: TGTGCCAGCAGTTTGCCGGGACAGGGTGGCTACGAGCAGTACTTC. It codes for CASSLPGQGGYEQYF.

J is TRBJ2-5 and V is TRBV30; the D gene is possibly TRBD1 (7 bases). The CDR3 runs to 14 residues. Trimming shortened V by 3 bases and J by 7 bases, and 18 bases separated the two germline ends. Per germline, CDR1 GTSNPN and CDR2 SVGIG (reference sequence). CDR3 DNA sequence: TGTGCCTGGAGCGCAGGGGGGCCCTATGGGACCCAGTACTTC. It is translated as CAWSAGGPYGTQYF.

The rearrangement joins TRBV5-1 to TRBJ2-2; TRBD1 is a possible D gene (5 bases). V lost 0 bases and J lost 1, with 13 bases in between. The length of the CDR3 is 17 residues. CDR1 and CDR2 (germline): SGHRS, YFSETQ. CDR3 sequence reads: CASSLALGAVNTGELFF. The CDR3 DNA is TGCGCCAGCAGCTTGGCCCTAGGGGCGGTGAACACCGGGGAGCTGTTTTTT. Full variable domain (outside the CDR3, taken from reference TRBV5-1 and TRBJ2-2): KAGVTQTPRYLIKTRGQQVTLSCSPISGHRSVSWYQQTPGQGLQFLFEYFSETQRNKGNFPGRFSGRQFSNSRSEMNVSTLELGDSALYLCASSLALGAVNTGELFFGEGSRLTVL.

V and J are TRBV10-3 and TRBJ2-5; weak D call: TRBD2 (6 bases). V was trimmed by 10 bases and J by 5 bases, leaving 17 bases between them. Per germline, CDR1 ENHRY and CDR2 SYGVKD. The CDR3 is made up of 13 amino acids. In nucleotides, the CDR3 is TGTGCCACTGCCGGGTCCCGGGGGGAGACCCAGTACTTC. Its protein product is CATAGSRGETQYF.

This rearrangement joins TRBV28 to TRBJ1-1; D unresolved. The CDR3 totals 13 residues. The germline V and J ends were trimmed by 6 bases and 1 base, with 9 bases remaining between them. CDR1 is MDHEN, CDR2 SYDVKM, per germline. The CDR3: CASSFSRNTEAFF. CDR3 bases: TGTGCCAGCAGCTTTAGCCGGAACACTGAAGCTTTCTTT.